This passage covers 18 T cell receptor beta chains from one sample sequenced in a study of PD-1 blockade in classical Hodgkin lymphoma (dated by TCRdb to the early 2020s). The library was generated by the immunoSEQ multiplex PCR assay. TCRdb mirrors the immuneACCESS table, restricted to in-frame sequences. Some clones are absent from its copies; in checked studies, under half trace to an unresolved V gene, and the reason for the others is unknown. The sample profile shows nearly 50,000 clones; about three quarters of them were found once. Approximately 12% of the sample belongs to the ten largest clones. The time point label on this specimen signifies: cycle 4 day 1 (C4D1), after five to seven weeks of nivolumab. Relapse after autologous stem cell transplantation had occurred in all trial patients, and cohorts A, B and C were distinguished by prior brentuximab vedotin exposure. The specimen comprised peripheral blood mononuclear cells (PBMCs), sampled before the fourth cycle of nivolumab. All receptors come from a human donor with classical Hodgkin lymphoma.

The CDR3 region is CASSQDPGMNNEQFF. The CDR3 bases are TGCGCCAGCAGCCAAGACCCGGGGATGAACAATGAGCAGTTCTTC. The chain carries TRBV4-3 and TRBJ2-1; perhaps TRBD2 as D (5 bases). The CDR3 totals 15 residues. Trimming stripped 0 bases from V and 5 bases from J, with 11 bases between. The V gene's germline CDR1 is LGHNA and CDR2 YSLEER.

The chain has TRBV4-1 and TRBJ2-4, with 9 bases aligning to TRBD1. Per germline, CDR1 MGHRA and CDR2 YSYEKL. Losses at the gene ends were 4 bases for V and 7 bases for J; bases not matched to a gene: 5. CDR3 length equals 14 residues. The CDR3 DNA reads as TGCGCCAGCAGCCTTGGACAGGGGAGGAACATTCAGTACTTC. Translated, it gives CASSLGQGRNIQYF.

This clone was counted many times. V gene TRBV6-5 combines with J gene TRBJ2-1; tentatively, D is TRBD2 (6 bases). V lost 6 bases to trimming and J lost 0 bases, with 12 bases between them. There are 15 residues in the CDR3. Germline CDR1 and CDR2: MNHEY and SVGAGI. CDR3 bases: TGTGCCAGCAGGGGGACTGACCTCTCCTACAATGAGCAGTTCTTC. Translating gives CASRGTDLSYNEQFF.

The chain uses TRBV4-3 and TRBJ2-3, with D possibly TRBD2 on 6 matching bases. V lost 1 base and J lost 6, with 14 bases in between. There are 15 residues in the CDR3. Germline CDR1 LGHNA, CDR2 YSLEER. CDR3 in amino acids: CASSQGASAVDTQYF. The CDR3 DNA follows: TGCGCCAGCAGCCAAGGGGCTAGCGCGGTGGATACGCAGTATTTT.

The chain links TRBV5-1 to TRBJ2-7; 7 bases fit TRBD2. Looked up from germline, CDR1 is SGHRS and CDR2 is YFSETQ. The CDR3 covers 13 residues. Unmatched junction bases numbered 0, after V lost 0 bases and J lost 3 bases. This chain's CDR3 is CASSLASGYEQYF. In DNA, the CDR3 is TGCGCCAGCAGCTTGGCTAGCGGCTACGAGCAGTACTTC.

This chain uses TRBV10-3 with TRBJ2-3, with 10 nucleotides matching TRBD2. Germline V gene lookup returns CDR1 ENHRY and CDR2 SYGVKD. CDR3 length equals 18 residues. The J segment lost 0 bases and the V segment lost 7 bases, leaving 13 bases of the junction unmatched. This CDR3 reads CAITASGRSPSSTDTQYF. The CDR3 nucleotides are TGTGCCATCACGGCTAGCGGGAGATCCCCCTCTAGCACAGATACGCAGTATTTT.

V and J are TRBV5-1 and TRBJ2-3; 8 nucleotides match TRBD1. Germline V gene lookup returns CDR1 SGHRS and CDR2 YFSETQ. The CDR3 is 16 amino acids. J gave up 1 base and V 4 bases, and 8 bases lay outside the gene matches. CDR3 nucleotide sequence: TGCGCCAGCAGCATAGACAGGGGACGGGGCACAGATACGCAGTATTTT. Translated, it gives CASSIDRGRGTDTQYF.

The chain couples TRBV5-1 to TRBJ2-1; 8 bases fit TRBD2. This CDR3 spans 15 amino acids. Trimming at V came to 4 bases and at J to 8 bases, leaving 11 bases not matched to a gene. Germline CDR1 and CDR2: SGHRS and YFSETQ. CDR3 nucleotide sequence: TGCGCCAGCAGCCTTGGTACGGGAGGGCAGGATGAGCAGTTCTTC. Amino acids: CASSLGTGGQDEQFF. Drawing the rest from reference TRBV5-1 and TRBJ2-1, the complete variable domain is KAGVTQTPRYLIKTRGQQVTLSCSPISGHRSVSWYQQTPGQGLQFLFEYFSETQRNKGNFPGRFSGRQFSNSRSEMNVSTLELGDSALYLCASSLGTGGQDEQFFGPGTRLTVL.

J is TRBJ2-1 and V is TRBV14; TRBD2 matches at 13 bases. V shed 4 bases, J shed 10 bases, and the junction held 4 bases outside the gene matches. The CDR3 totals 14 residues. In germline, CDR1 is SGHDN, CDR2 FVKESK. The CDR3 sequence is CASSPWTSGGEQFF. In DNA form, the CDR3 reads TGTGCCAGCAGCCCCTGGACTAGCGGGGGAGAGCAGTTCTTC.

The chain has TRBV29-1 and TRBJ2-1; D is ambiguous. The germline V and J ends were trimmed by 2 bases and 0 bases, with 5 bases remaining between them. This CDR3 has 13 amino acids. Germline values: CDR1 SQVTM, CDR2 ANQGSEA. This chain's CDR3 is CSVEQFSYNEQFF. The CDR3 region has the DNA TGCAGCGTTGAACAATTCTCCTACAATGAGCAGTTCTTC.

The chain is built from TRBV28 and TRBJ2-5, with D perhaps matching TRBD1 (6 bases). With 7 bases removed from V and 5 bases from J, the gap between germline ends came to 20 bases. The CDR3 is 15 residues long. Germline CDR1 is MDHEN and CDR2 is SYDVKM. The CDR3 region is CASKIRQAFLETQYF. The CDR3 DNA reads TGTGCCAGCAAAATAAGACAGGCTTTTCTGGAGACCCAGTACTTC.

The J gene is TRBJ2-1, the V gene TRBV6-6, with 8 bases that match TRBD2. Germline CDR1 reads MNHNY; CDR2 reads SVGAGI (reference sequence). The CDR3 consists of 12 residues. The V segment lost 5 bases and the J segment 12 bases; nucleotides outside the gene matches: 6. The CDR3 region is CASSIAGNSQFF. The CDR3 bases are TGTGCCAGCAGTATAGCGGGAAACTCGCAGTTCTTC.

The chain has TRBV6-7 and TRBJ2-2, with 8 positions matching TRBD1. TRBV6-7 is an open reading frame whose function is uncertain. V was clipped by 0 bases and J by 6 bases; unmatched bases: 6. The CDR3 spans 16 residues. The CDR3 is CASSYSKSGGSGELFF. The CDR3 region has the DNA TGTGCCAGCAGTTACTCGAAGTCAGGGGGCTCCGGGGAGCTGTTTTTT.

This sequence joins TRBV7-2 and TRBJ2-3; D is ambiguous. The CDR3 spans 14 residues. Trimming took 2 bases from V and 2 from J, leaving 8 bases between them. Germline CDR1 is SGHTA and CDR2 is FQGNSA. The CDR3 region has the DNA TGTGCCAGCAGCTTAACCAGACACACAGATACGCAGTATTTT. It encodes CASSLTRHTDTQYF. Using reference TRBV7-2 and TRBJ2-3 for the parts outside the CDR3, the full variable domain is GAGVSQSPSNKVTEKGKDVELRCDPISGHTALYWYRQSLGQGLEFLIYFQGNSAPDKSGLPSDRFSAERTGGSVSTLTIQRTQQEDSAVYLCASSLTRHTDTQYFGPGTRLTVL.

In nucleotides, the CDR3 is TGTGCCAGCGGAGGGGCCGCTGGGGCCTATGGCTACACCTTC. Its translation is CASGGAAGAYGYTF. The rearrangement uses TRBV5-8 and TRBJ1-2; a possible D gene is TRBD1 (5 bases). The CDR3 covers 14 residues. V lost 7 bases, J lost 4 bases, and 17 bases lay in between. CDR1 is SGHTS and CDR2 is YDEGEE in the germline V gene.

This chain uses TRBV4-1 with TRBJ2-1; 7 nucleotides agree with TRBD2. This CDR3 has 17 residues. After removal of 3 bases from V and 2 bases from J, the junction contained 10 bases not matched to a gene. The V gene's germline CDR1 is MGHRA and CDR2 YSYEKL. Here the CDR3 DNA reads TGCGCCAGCAGCCATTCCGGGGGGTATTCGGCCTACAATGAGCAGTTCTTC. It encodes CASSHSGGYSAYNEQFF.

The chain combines TRBV4-1 with TRBJ2-7; D perhaps matches TRBD2 (6 bases). V was pared by 4 bases and J by 3 bases, with 13 bases between. Germline lookup yields CDR1 MGHRA and CDR2 YSYEKL. The CDR3 has 14 amino acids. The CDR3 is CASSPGTLGYEQYF. The CDR3 bases are TGCGCCAGCAGCCCCGGGACTTTGGGCTACGAGCAGTACTTC.

The chain couples TRBV6-5 to TRBJ2-7; 12 bases are shared with TRBD1. The V segment lost 0 bases and the J segment 6 bases; nucleotides outside the gene matches: 6. Per the germline V gene, CDR1 is MNHEY and CDR2 is SVGAGI. This CDR3 is built from 16 residues. The CDR3 nucleotides are TGTGCCAGCAGTTACTCAGTGTGGGACAGGGGGCGCGAGCAGTACTTC. Translating gives CASSYSVWDRGREQYF.